These 2 T cell receptor beta chains were all obtained from the same sample, sequenced in a study of blood T cell repertoires in COVID-19. Produced via immunoSEQ multiplex PCR; TCRdb's table is partial and in-frame only. This sample carries over 70,000 clones, roughly 91% of them seen once, and the ten largest clones take more than 6%. The sample was peripheral blood. The receptors shown here come from a man aged 18-30 years with COVID-19, enrolled during active disease.

This sequence joins TRBV7-9 and TRBJ2-7; TRBD1 might be the D (5 bases). The germline CDR1 and CDR2 sequences are SEHNR and FQNEAQ (reference sequence). Trimming left V 5 bases short and J 6 bases short, with 8 bases between. The CDR3 totals 11 residues. The CDR3 loop is CASSMTVEQYF. The CDR3 DNA sequence: TGTGCCAGCAGCATGACAGTCGAGCAGTACTTC.

This chain links TRBV9 with TRBJ1-1, with D unresolved. Germline loops: CDR1 SGDLS, CDR2 YYNGEE. Between the trimmed V and J ends, which lost 4 bases and 3 bases, there was a span of 13 bases. There are 14 residues in the CDR3. Here the CDR3 DNA reads TGTGCCAGCAGCCCCCCGGGAAGGGACACTGAAGCTTTCTTT. Translated: CASSPPGRDTEAFF.